The next 23 T cell receptor beta chains were all read from a single sample in a study of beta chain features in type 1 diabetes. TCRB transcripts that were expressed got sequenced, as all of the isolated RNA had been reverse transcribed. The data were produced by immunoSEQ multiplex PCR, yet TCRdb's version contains in-frame clones alone and is incomplete. The sample yields 250,000 to 350,000 clones, around 15% seen once. The sequenced sample was central memory CD4+ T cells from blood. These receptors all come from a man aged 25 to 40 in good health.

This clone was detected only a few times. V and J are TRBV5-4 and TRBJ2-7; TRBD1 might be the D (6 bases). The CDR3 covers 14 residues. Per the germline V gene, CDR1 is SGHNT and CDR2 is YYREEE (reference sequence). V was clipped by 4 bases and J by 5 bases, with 16 bases between them. The CDR3 spells CASSQDRSGNEQYF. DNA for the CDR3: TGTGCCAGCAGCCAAGACAGGTCAGGCAACGAGCAGTACTTC.

The sample holds a few counts of this clone. V and J are TRBV30 and TRBJ1-1; D is undetermined. V was trimmed by 0 bases and J by 3 bases, leaving 8 bases between them. CDR3 size: 13 residues. CDR1 is GTSNPN and CDR2 is SVGIG in the germline V gene (reference sequence). CDR3 in amino acids: CAWSVMMDTEAFF. The CDR3 DNA sequence: TGTGCCTGGAGTGTAATGATGGACACTGAAGCTTTCTTT.

CDR3 sequence: CASSLGLAGSHEQFF. CDR3 DNA: TGCGCCAGCAGCTTGGGACTAGCGGGCAGTCATGAGCAGTTCTTC. The chain joins TRBV5-1 to TRBJ2-1; 10 bases match TRBD2. The V and J ends lost 0 bases and 8 bases, in that order; junction bases with no gene match: 5. CDR1 is SGHRS, CDR2 YFSETQ, per germline. The CDR3 has 15 residues.

This clone occurred a few times. The chain couples TRBV7-9 to TRBJ1-2, with a weak D call TRBD1 (6 bases). Germline V gene lookup returns CDR1 SEHNR and CDR2 FQNEAQ (reference sequence). The CDR3 is made up of 14 amino acids. Trimming stripped 1 base from V and 8 bases from J, with 14 bases between. The CDR3 DNA sequence: TGTGCCAGCAGCTTAGTAGGGGGGAGCCCCGGCTACACCTTC. Protein product: CASSLVGGSPGYTF.

The gene calls are TRBV4-2 and TRBJ2-3; TRBD2 agrees at 7 bases. This CDR3 comprises 17 residues. The germline gives CDR1 LGHNA, CDR2 YNFKEQ. Losses at the gene ends were 4 bases for V and 2 bases for J; bases not matched to a gene: 12. As DNA, the CDR3 is TGTGCCAGCAGCCCCAAAAGGGCTAGCGGCTACACAGATACGCAGTATTTT. Translation: CASSPKRASGYTDTQYF.

A few counts support this clone. V is TRBV19 and J is TRBJ2-4; D may correspond to TRBD1 or TRBD2 (5 bases each). Germline values: CDR1 LNHDA, CDR2 SQIVND (reference sequence). The CDR3 is 16 residues long. V was trimmed by 1 base and J by 1 base, leaving 11 bases between them. CDR3 residues: CASSIGGSGAKNIQYF. The CDR3, as DNA: TGTGCCAGTAGTATAGGGGGGTCGGGGGCCAAAAACATTCAGTACTTC. The variable domain in full, with the rest retrieved from reference TRBV19 and TRBJ2-4, is DGGITQSPKYLFRKEGQNVTLSCEQNLNHDAMYWYRQDPGQGLRLIYYSQIVNDFQKGDIAEGYSVSREKKESFPLTVTSAQKNPTAFYLCASSIGGSGAKNIQYFGAGTRLSVL.

This clone occurred a few times. The chain joins TRBV4-1 to TRBJ1-2, with a tentative D call TRBD1 (6 bases). Germline values: CDR1 MGHRA, CDR2 YSYEKL. This CDR3 is 15 amino acids long. Trimming left V 0 bases short and J 2 bases short, with 10 bases between. CDR3 amino acids: CASSQDETGNYGYTF. The CDR3 DNA reads TGCGCCAGCAGCCAAGATGAGACAGGAAACTATGGCTACACCTTC.

This clone was detected a few times. The genes are TRBV5-1 and TRBJ2-7; TRBD2 might be the D (5 bases). CDR3 length: 15 residues. Trimming pared 1 base from V and 2 bases from J, leaving 13 bases between. Per the germline V gene, CDR1 is SGHRS and CDR2 is YFSETQ. CDR3 coding DNA: TGCGCCAGCAGCTTGACGGGGAGCCCCACCTACGAGCAGTACTTC. Translation: CASSLTGSPTYEQYF.

This rearrangement joins TRBV6-1 to TRBJ2-3; 8 bases line up with TRBD1. Germline CDR1 reads MNHNS; CDR2 reads SASEGT. V lost 6 bases and J lost 3; bases outside the gene matches: 8. The CDR3 contains 15 residues. CDR3 residues: CASRPDRGQTDTQYF. The CDR3 region has the DNA TGTGCCAGCAGACCCGACAGGGGCCAGACAGATACGCAGTATTTT.

This clone has only a few counts. V is TRBV7-2 and J is TRBJ2-2, with 8 bases lining up with TRBD2. V lost 3 bases and J lost 5; bases outside the gene matches: 5. The CDR3 contains 15 residues. Germline loops: CDR1 SGHTA, CDR2 FQGNSA. The CDR3 region has the DNA TGTGCCAGCAGCTTCTCGGGAGGGGAAACCGGGGAGCTGTTTTTT. Protein: CASSFSGGETGELFF. Supplemented by reference TRBV7-2 and TRBJ2-2, the full variable domain reads GAGVSQSPSNKVTEKGKDVELRCDPISGHTALYWYRQSLGQGLEFLIYFQGNSAPDKSGLPSDRFSAERTGGSVSTLTIQRTQQEDSAVYLCASSFSGGETGELFFGEGSRLTVL.

This clone was counted only a few times. The rearrangement uses TRBV4-3 and TRBJ2-7, with D perhaps matching TRBD2 (5 bases). The CDR3 runs to 13 residues. The ends were cut back, 3 bases at V and 2 bases at J, with 8 bases in the middle. Germline V lookup: CDR1 LGHNA, CDR2 YSLEER. CDR3 DNA: TGCGCCAGCAGCCAGCCGGGGACCTACGAGCAGTACTTC. This translates into CASSQPGTYEQYF.

The chain uses TRBV7-9 and TRBJ2-7, with D possibly being TRBD1 (5 bases). The CDR3 contains 14 residues. Per germline, CDR1 SEHNR and CDR2 FQNEAQ (reference sequence). Trimming pared 1 base from V and 5 bases from J, leaving 12 bases between. The CDR3 DNA reads as TGTGCCAGCAGCTTAGAACTAAGGGGAAACGAGCAGTACTTC. Protein sequence: CASSLELRGNEQYF.

The chain joins TRBV5-4 to TRBJ2-3; 12 bases line up with TRBD2. V shed 4 bases and J 4 bases; nucleotides not matched to a gene: 7. This CDR3 has 16 residues. Germline loops: CDR1 SGHNT, CDR2 YYREEE (reference sequence). CDR3 sequence: CASSKWTSGVADTQYF. The DNA of the CDR3 is TGTGCCAGCAGCAAGTGGACTAGCGGGGTTGCAGATACGCAGTATTTT.

This clone was detected only a few times. J is TRBJ2-7 and V is TRBV5-1; 9 bases agree with TRBD1. This CDR3 contains 15 residues. The V and J ends lost 3 bases and 3 bases, in that order; junction bases with no gene match: 7. Germline CDR1 SGHRS, CDR2 YFSETQ. The CDR3 loop is CASSSGQGTFYEQYF. The CDR3, as DNA: TGCGCCAGCAGCTCAGGACAGGGGACTTTCTACGAGCAGTACTTC.

With respect to this clone: No DNA is shown, since the ends of the CDR3 on it are uncertain; the CDR3 is the one TCRdb lists. This sequence joins TRBV29-1 and TRBJ1-4. The CDR3 comprises 13 residues, both ends counted. Germline lookup yields CDR1 SQVTM and CDR2 ANQGSEA. The CDR3 region is CSVAGTEMKNCFF.

This chain uses TRBV30 with TRBJ1-3, with D tentatively TRBD1 (5 bases). V lost 4 bases and J 2 bases, leaving 9 bases between the germline ends. The CDR3 is made up of 13 amino acids. Per germline, CDR1 GTSNPN and CDR2 SVGIG (reference sequence). Here the CDR3 DNA reads TGTGCCTGGAACCAGGGAACTGGAAACACCATATATTTT. Translation: CAWNQGTGNTIYF.

This chain links TRBV27 with TRBJ2-1, with unresolved D. V gave up 2 bases and J gave up 8 bases, with 13 bases separating them. This CDR3 has 14 residues. Germline lookup yields CDR1 MNHEY and CDR2 SMNVEV (reference sequence). The CDR3 spells CASSLRPSPHEQFF. Here the CDR3 DNA reads TGTGCCAGCAGTTTACGGCCCAGCCCCCATGAGCAGTTCTTC.

This clone was counted only a few times. The chain combines TRBV5-4 with TRBJ2-6; D is unresolved. V lost 0 bases, J lost 0 bases, and 10 bases lay in between. The germline V gene encodes CDR1 SGHNT and CDR2 YYREEE (reference sequence). The CDR3 has 17 residues. CDR3 amino acids: CASSLAPQSSGANVLTF. In DNA, the CDR3 is TGTGCCAGCAGCTTGGCACCCCAGAGCTCTGGGGCCAACGTCCTGACTTTC.

This chain uses TRBV18 with TRBJ2-7; D call uncertain. The germline gives CDR1 KGHSH, CDR2 LQKENI. The CDR3 sequence is 14 residues long. Trimming stripped 3 bases from V and 6 bases from J, with 15 bases between. Written as DNA, the CDR3 is TGTGCCAGCTCACCGGTGGGTCACGATGTCGAGCAGTACTTC. Encoded protein: CASSPVGHDVEQYF.

This clone has more than one count but fewer than ten. This chain joins TRBV19 and TRBJ1-5, with D perhaps TRBD1 (6 bases). This CDR3 comprises 12 residues. The V end lost 5 bases, the J end lost 11 bases, and 13 bases lay between the germline ends. Germline values: CDR1 LNHDA, CDR2 SQIVND (reference sequence). This CDR3 reads CASSVRGKAQHF. The DNA for the CDR3 is TGTGCCAGTAGTGTAAGGGGGAAAGCCCAGCATTTT. Based on the CDR3 plus reference TRBV19 and TRBJ1-5, the full variable domain is DGGITQSPKYLFRKEGQNVTLSCEQNLNHDAMYWYRQDPGQGLRLIYYSQIVNDFQKGDIAEGYSVSREKKESFPLTVTSAQKNPTAFYLCASSVRGKAQHFGDGTRLSIL.

The chain links TRBV2 to TRBJ2-3; D may be TRBD2 (5 bases). V lost 8 bases and J 1 base, leaving 7 bases between the germline ends. CDR3 length equals 12 residues. CDR1 is SNHLY and CDR2 is FYNNEI in the germline V gene. The CDR3 loop is CASARGTDTQYF. CDR3 DNA: TGTGCCAGCGCGAGGGGCACAGATACGCAGTATTTT.

The rearrangement uses TRBV19 and TRBJ2-1; possibly TRBD1 or TRBD2 for D (7 bases each). The germline gives CDR1 LNHDA, CDR2 SQIVND (reference sequence). Trimming removed 3 bases from V and 9 bases from J, with 12 bases in between. CDR3 length: 13 amino acids. The chain's CDR3 is CASSIIRGGEQFF. Written as DNA, the CDR3 is TGTGCCAGTAGTATCATCAGGGGGGGTGAGCAGTTCTTC.

V usage is TRBV5-1 and J usage is TRBJ2-1; the D call may be TRBD1 or TRBD2 (7 bases each). Germline V gene lookup returns CDR1 SGHRS and CDR2 YFSETQ. V was pared by 5 bases and J by 0 bases, with 15 bases between. The CDR3 spans 16 residues. CDR3 bases: TGCGCCAGCAGTCGGGGACAGCGGGGCTCCTACAATGAGCAGTTCTTC. Translating it yields CASSRGQRGSYNEQFF.